This T cell receptor beta chain emerged from a study of T cell changes during pregnancy in multiple sclerosis. Germline trimming cut 4 bases from V and 0 bases from J; bases unmatched to any gene: 4. Germline V lookup: CDR1 SGDLS, CDR2 YYNGEE. CDR3 size: 18 residues. This table comes from immunoSEQ multiplex PCR, and its TCRdb copy is limited to in-frame clones, with some not included. The sample lists tens of thousands of clones, roughly 91% seen once, with 5.3% in the top ten. The chain uses TRBV9 and TRBJ2-2; TRBD2 matches 15 bases. This receptor was identified in a female donor with multiple sclerosis, enrolled in a pregnancy study. Sequenced material: CD8+ T cells from peripheral blood mononuclear cells, taken before pregnancy. The CDR3 loop is CASSPGTSGGSNTGELFF. Written as DNA, the CDR3 is TGTGCCAGCAGCCCCGGGACTAGCGGGGGGTCGAACACCGGGGAGCTGTTTTTT.